This T cell receptor beta chain was sequenced during a study of T-cell reconstitution after alpha-beta-depleted transplantation in children (dated by TCRdb to the mid-2010s). Notes on the research overall: Using TCR repertoire profiling, the study quantitatively followed how T-cell immune reconstitution unfolded in children after TCRalphabeta/CD19-depleted allogeneic hematopoietic cell transplantation.

The method was PCR. Sequencing used an Illumina HiSeq 2500. Molecular barcoding was employed in the preparation of TCR libraries, with unique molecular identifiers being used to normalize TCRbeta repertoire quantification. TCRdb handled the public reads itself, with Q25 trimming in fastp and clone calling in MiXCR, and kept productive beta chains. Rows are unified per CDR3 protein, each entry keeping the most common DNA and genes. The sample includes hundreds of thousands of distinct CDR3 sequences, with 16% observed a single time. The biggest ten clones account for about 1.1% of the sample. The table lists this clonotype with many counts. The antigen this receptor binds is unknown. No much larger clone exists at a distance of one base, and base qualities are not known. The CDR3 numbers 15 residues from cysteine through phenylalanine. Here the CDR3 DNA is all that survives: 45 bases in frame from base 1. The CDR1 and CDR2 encoded by the germline V gene (reference sequence) are LNHNV and YYDKDF. V was cut back by 1 base and J by 4 bases, leaving a gap of 10 bases between them.

Sequenced here: PBMCs from the stem cell graft donor, sampled from the stem cell graft. This chain joins TRBV15 to TRBJ2-2, with TRBD1 tentatively as D gene (6 bases match). The source is a human donor who donated a stem cell graft to a child with acute myeloid leukemia. This receptor carries the CDR3 CATSRGQAVTGELFF. The DNA sequence follows: TGTGCCACCAGCAGAGGACAGGCGGTCACCGGGGAGCTGTTTTTT.